This TCR beta chain was sequenced during a study of blood T cells in healthy people across ages. A sample-barcoded 5' primer and a J-beta primer mix were used in a second PCR of roughly 6 to 11 cycles. Each sample provided no less than 2.5 million CDR3-containing paired-end reads. From the 5' RACE reads, TCRdb called clonotypes with MiXCR, one entry per CDR3 protein. This table has nearly 1 million distinct CDR3 sequences, roughly half appearing once. Germline V gene lookup returns CDR1 SGHDN and CDR2 FVKESK. CDR3 size: 15 residues. Staff drew ten milliliters of peripheral blood from each donor. This clonotype was seen only a few times.

The clonotype comes from an older woman in good health. The chain links TRBV14 to TRBJ2-1; 9 bases fit TRBD2. The DNA matches TRBJ2-7 better at its end, which makes the J call doubtful. The sample taken for sequencing was blood. The CDR3 sequence: CASSPGTSLYNEQYF. The CDR3 coding sequence is TGTGCCAGCAGCCCTGGGACTAGCCTATACAATGAGCAGTACTTC.